The table lists the clone carrying this TCR beta chain with many counts. These data originate in a study of T-cell reconstitution after alpha-beta-depleted transplantation in children. The authors prepared the TCRbeta library with unique molecular identifiers. MiXCR was run by TCRdb on the PCR reads, yielding one entry per CDR3 protein. The sample lists 80,000 to 95,000 distinct CDR3 sequences, roughly 8% occurring once. Trimming took off 1 base at V and 5 bases at J, with 11 bases between the two ends. CDR3 length equals 15 residues. This sequence originates from a human donor who donated a stem cell graft to a child with congenital amegakaryocytic thrombocytopenia. Sample: PBMCs from the stem cell graft donor, taken from the stem cell graft. The chain employs TRBV12-3 or TRBV12-4 and TRBJ2-2; D could derive from TRBD1 or TRBD2 (6 bases each). CDR3 region: CASSLGGAGTGELFF. CDR3 in DNA: TGTGCCAGCAGTTTAGGGGGGGCAGGGACCGGGGAGCTGTTTTTT.